Shown below are 21 T cell receptor beta chains from a single sample sequenced in a study of CXCR3-negative and CXCR3-positive naive CD8 T cells (dated by TCRdb to about 2019). Sequencing relied on a NextSeq 550. The Human TCR Profiling Kit (MiLaboratory) was used to make UMI-labeled 5' RACE TRB cDNA libraries. Reads reprocessed by TCRdb are summarized as one entry per CDR3 protein sequence, and DNA is absent. This sample's records show approximately 100,000 distinct CDR3 sequences. Around 0.36% of the sample comes from the top ten. These receptors are not linked to any known antigen. Beyond this particular receptor, the publication reports: Compared with CXCR3-negative naive cells, CXCR3-positive naive cells had TRB CDR3s with higher hydrophobicity (lower Kidera factor 4), lower energy, and higher strength and volume indices.

Specimen: naive CXCR3+ CD8+ T cells from blood. The label giving this sample's cell subset or site can be read as: CD45RO-CCR7+CD27+CD95- naive CD8+ T cells expressing CXCR3 (TNR3+). The source is a human donor in good health. Some clones in this sample may be carry-over from other donors' samples.

This chain uses TRBV7-2 with TRBJ2-7; the TCRdb call, TRBD2, lacks DNA for checking. The CDR3 runs 18 residues. Germline lookup yields CDR1 SGHTA and CDR2 FQGNSA. CDR3 region: CASSSRPHLANEEGEQYF.

This sequence joins TRBV25-1 and TRBJ1-5; the D call from TCRdb, TRBD1, cannot be confirmed without DNA. The germline V gene encodes CDR1 MGHDK and CDR2 SYGVNS. CDR3 size: 14 residues. The chain's CDR3 is CASSEGRGNQPQHF.

The chain carries TRBV20-1 and TRBJ2-1; the TRBD2 assignment by TCRdb is unverifiable without DNA. CDR1 is DFQATT and CDR2 is SNEGSKA in the germline V gene (reference sequence). CDR3 length equals 14 residues. CDR3 protein: CSARPPLENNEQFF.

The chain couples TRBV6-5 to TRBJ2-1; TCRdb proposes TRBD1, but this gene call is untestable without DNA. Germline V gene sequence: CDR1 MNHEY, CDR2 SVGAGI. The CDR3 covers 14 residues. This chain's CDR3 is CASTNPELNNEQFF.

The chain combines TRBV10-2 with TRBJ1-6. Germline loops: CDR1 WSHSY, CDR2 SAAADI. This CDR3 has 13 residues. Here the CDR3 reads CASSESGGSPLHF.

The chain recombines TRBV28 with TRBJ2-3. The CDR3 has 15 amino acids. CDR1 is MDHEN, CDR2 SYDVKM, per germline. CDR3 region: CASSLSLDPTDTQYF.

This sequence joins TRBV29-1 and TRBJ2-7; TCRdb gives TRBD1 as the D gene, but with no DNA this cannot be confirmed. Germline V lookup: CDR1 SQVTM, CDR2 ANQGSEA. The CDR3 loop spans 16 amino acids. The CDR3: CSVEGITGVPSYEQYF.

CDR3 loop: CASSLFRTDTQYF. This chain joins TRBV7-9 and TRBJ2-3. This CDR3 is built from 13 residues. Looked up from germline, CDR1 is SEHNR and CDR2 is FQNEAQ (reference sequence).

The rearrangement links TRBV4-1 to TRBJ2-7; there is no DNA to check the TCRdb D call of TRBD1. This CDR3 is 17 amino acids long. CDR1 and CDR2 (germline): MGHRA, YSYEKL. CDR3 protein: CASSQTPPGQGAFEQYF.

This chain uses TRBV5-1 with TRBJ2-7. Germline assignment: CDR1 SGHRS and CDR2 YFSETQ. The CDR3 length is 12 residues. CDR3 region: CASTHEDRQPYF.

V and J are TRBV29-1 and TRBJ2-7; without DNA, the TCRdb call of TRBD1 cannot be checked. CDR1 is SQVTM and CDR2 is ANQGSEA in the germline V gene. CDR3 length: 12 amino acids. The CDR3 is CSVLEGNYEHYF.

This chain joins TRBV10-1 and TRBJ2-1; TCRdb outputs TRBD1, but without DNA this stays unchecked. There are 18 residues in the CDR3. Germline lookup yields CDR1 WNHNN and CDR2 SYGVQD (reference sequence). The CDR3 protein is CASSQSGRGGSSYNEQFF.

The chain combines TRBV11-2 with TRBJ2-7; the D call of TRBD2 rests on TCRdb alone, since no DNA is present to check it. Per germline, CDR1 SGHAT and CDR2 FQNNGV. The CDR3 spans 13 residues. CDR3 loop: CASSLKLGDEQYF.

This sequence joins TRBV7-9 and TRBJ2-7; TCRdb gives TRBD2 as the D gene, but with no DNA this cannot be confirmed. The CDR3 totals 15 residues. Per germline, CDR1 SEHNR and CDR2 FQNEAQ (reference sequence). CDR3 sequence reads: CASSRAPSNSYEQYF.

The V gene is TRBV7-2, the J gene TRBJ2-4; as DNA is missing, the TRBD1 call by TCRdb cannot be tested. Germline V lookup: CDR1 SGHTA, CDR2 FQGNSA. The CDR3 contains 16 residues. The CDR3 here is CASSSWTGTAKNIQYF.

This chain uses TRBV28 with TRBJ1-6. The CDR3 contains 14 residues. CDR1 is MDHEN and CDR2 is SYDVKM in the germline V gene. CDR3: CASSDRGGSSPLHF.

The chain has TRBV7-9 and TRBJ1-2. This CDR3 comprises 14 residues. CDR1 is SEHNR and CDR2 is FQNEAQ in the germline V gene (reference sequence). Here the CDR3 reads CASSSISGLEGYTF.

The chain joins TRBV27 to TRBJ1-1; TCRdb's D gene call, TRBD1, goes unchecked for lack of DNA. This CDR3 comprises 16 residues. CDR1 MNHEY and CDR2 SMNVEV come from the germline V gene (reference sequence). The CDR3 loop is CASSPYPRTVNTEAFF.

The chain links TRBV28 to TRBJ1-2; the TCRdb call, TRBD1, lacks DNA for checking. Germline values: CDR1 MDHEN, CDR2 SYDVKM. This CDR3 contains 13 residues. CDR3: CASLIPGERGYTF.

The genes are TRBV5-3 and TRBJ2-3; absent DNA, TCRdb's TRBD2 call cannot be checked. TRBV5-3 counts as an open reading frame of uncertain function. This CDR3 is 16 amino acids long. CDR3 amino acids: CARSNPPEGGTDTQYF.

The J gene is TRBJ2-7, the V gene TRBV28; TCRdb designates TRBD1, a call that cannot be tested without DNA. Germline assignment: CDR1 MDHEN and CDR2 SYDVKM. This CDR3 is 16 amino acids long. CDR3 sequence reads: CASSLESGTDPYEQYF.